The 32 T cell receptor beta chains presented below share a single source sample, sequenced in a study of blood T cell repertoires in COVID-19 (dated by TCRdb to about 2020). Library method: the immunoSEQ multiplex PCR assay. This is the immuneACCESS table as TCRdb keeps it, with only in-frame sequences that have V and J called. A part of the clones is gone; compared with another copy, unresolved V genes explain less than half, and the rest is unexplained. This sample lists 250,000 to 350,000 clones; 70% to 90% were detected once. Clones ranked in the top ten supply 6.9% of the sample. Specimen: peripheral blood. The receptors were sampled from a woman in her thirties who had recovered from COVID-19.

This chain's CDR3 is CASSRGGRGPQETQYF. As DNA, the CDR3 is TGTGCCAGCAGCCGCGGGGGGCGGGGGCCGCAAGAGACCCAGTACTTC. The rearrangement links TRBV11-3 to TRBJ2-5; 8 bases align to TRBD2. CDR1 and CDR2 (germline): SGHNT, YENEEA. V dropped 5 bases and J dropped 2; count of bases not matched to a gene: 10. CDR3 length: 16 amino acids.

This chain joins TRBV2 and TRBJ2-6; the D gene is possibly TRBD1 (6 bases). The CDR3 extends over 17 amino acids. Germline loops: CDR1 SNHLY, CDR2 FYNNEI. V was cut by 7 bases and J by 5 bases, with 21 bases left in between. The DNA of the CDR3 is TGTGCCAGCAACTTAGGACAGTCCCTTTCTAGGGCCAACGTCCTGACTTTC. It translates to CASNLGQSLSRANVLTF.

The chain is built from TRBV29-1 and TRBJ2-1; TRBD1 matches 7 bases. V lost 6 bases and J lost 6; bases outside the gene matches: 20. Germline lookup yields CDR1 SQVTM and CDR2 ANQGSEA. This CDR3 has 17 amino acids. DNA for the CDR3: TGCAGCGTCGCCGGGACAGCCGCCTACCCGGGGAGCAATGAGCAGTTCTTC. Encoded protein: CSVAGTAAYPGSNEQFF.

The V call is TRBV7-2, the J call TRBJ1-3, with TRBD1 matching 9 bases. V lost 6 bases and J lost 9; bases outside the gene matches: 6. The CDR3 runs 13 residues. Germline assignment: CDR1 SGHTA and CDR2 FQGNSA. CDR3 DNA: TGTGCCAGCAGTTCCGGACAGGGGTCCACCATATATTTT. It yields the protein CASSSGQGSTIYF.

This rearrangement joins TRBV7-8 to TRBJ2-7; a weak D match, TRBD1 (5 bases). Trimming left V 2 bases short and J 2 bases short, with 10 bases between. The CDR3 runs 14 residues. Per germline, CDR1 SGHVS and CDR2 FQNEAQ. The CDR3: CASSLLQGPYEQYF. CDR3 DNA sequence: TGTGCCAGCAGCTTACTCCAGGGCCCCTACGAGCAGTACTTC.

The chain links TRBV18 to TRBJ2-1, with D possibly matching TRBD1 (6 bases). Germline CDR1 and CDR2: KGHSH and LQKENI. This CDR3 has 13 residues. V was cut by 6 bases and J by 7 bases, with 13 bases left in between. The CDR3 coding sequence is TGTGCCAGCTCTCAACAGGGTTTGAATGAGCAGTTCTTC. It codes for CASSQQGLNEQFF. Together with reference TRBV18 and TRBJ2-1, the CDR3 gives the full variable domain: NAGVMQNPRHLVRRRGQEARLRCSPMKGHSHVYWYRQLPEEGLKFMVYLQKENIIDESGMPKERFSAEFPKEGPSILRIQQVVRGDSAAYFCASSQQGLNEQFFGPGTRLTVL.

This chain joins TRBV4-2 and TRBJ1-3; D remains ambiguous. CDR1 and CDR2 (germline): LGHNA, YNFKEQ. The CDR3 extends over 17 amino acids. V was shortened by 0 bases and J by 0 bases, with 12 bases between the two germline ends. Here the CDR3 reads CASSQDVSLSSGNTIYF. The CDR3, as DNA: TGTGCCAGCAGCCAAGATGTCTCACTCTCCTCTGGAAACACCATATATTTT.

The chain links TRBV6-6 to TRBJ2-4; TRBD2 is a possible D gene (7 bases). The CDR3 consists of 15 residues. Germline values: CDR1 MNHNY, CDR2 SVGAGI (reference sequence). The V gene lost 6 bases and the J gene lost 6 bases, with 18 bases spanning the gap. The CDR3 is CASSIAGGAGNIQYF. Written as DNA, the CDR3 is TGTGCCAGCAGCATTGCTGGGGGGGCGGGAAACATTCAGTACTTC.

This rearrangement joins TRBV12-3 or TRBV12-4 to TRBJ1-2, with D hard to call. CDR3 length: 13 residues. Trimming took off 1 base at V and 2 bases at J, with 5 bases between the two ends. CDR3 sequence reads: CASSLVGNYGYTF. The CDR3 nucleotides are TGTGCCAGCAGTTTAGTGGGCAACTATGGCTACACCTTC.

This clone was detected only once. This chain connects TRBV7-2 to TRBJ1-6; unclear D gene. The V gene lost 3 bases and the J gene lost 7 bases, with 13 bases spanning the gap. Germline assignment: CDR1 SGHTA and CDR2 FQGNSA. The CDR3 length is 15 residues. Here the CDR3 reads CASSFGERYNSPLHF. The CDR3 DNA reads as TGTGCCAGCAGCTTTGGGGAGAGGTACAATTCACCCCTCCACTTT.

The chain couples TRBV6-6 to TRBJ1-6, with 7 bases fitting TRBD1. V lost 11 bases and J lost 6; bases outside the gene matches: 4. CDR1 is MNHNY and CDR2 is SVGAGI in the germline V gene (reference sequence). CDR3 length equals 12 residues. The CDR3 region has the DNA TGTGCCGTACAGGGGCTTAATTCACCCCTCCACTTT. This codes for CAVQGLNSPLHF.

The V gene is TRBV11-3, the J gene TRBJ1-1; 11 nucleotides agree with TRBD1. The CDR3 covers 15 residues. The germline V gene has CDR1 SGHNT and CDR2 YENEEA. V lost 5 bases to trimming and J lost 2 bases; unmatched junction nucleotides: 4. In nucleotides, the CDR3 is TGTGCCAGCAGCACGGGACAGGGGGAAAACACTGAAGCTTTCTTT. Amino acid sequence: CASSTGQGENTEAFF.

The chain employs TRBV5-1 and TRBJ2-3; D not certain. The CDR3 sequence is 14 residues long. Germline loops: CDR1 SGHRS, CDR2 YFSETQ. Trimming stripped 8 bases from V and 2 bases from J, with 15 bases between. The CDR3: CASSSGELTDTQYF. The CDR3 nucleotides read TGCGCCAGTTCCAGTGGAGAGCTCACAGATACGCAGTATTTT.

Only one count was recorded for this clone. This rearrangement joins TRBV6-5 to TRBJ1-2; D unresolved. Germline V gives CDR1 MNHEY, CDR2 SVGAGI. V gave up 3 bases and J gave up 8 bases, with 13 bases separating them. This CDR3 spans 13 amino acids. This chain's CDR3 is CASSYWRDRGYTF. The CDR3 DNA is TGTGCCAGCAGTTATTGGAGGGATCGAGGCTACACCTTC.

As to this clone: No DNA is shown, since the ends of the CDR3 on it are uncertain; the CDR3 is the one TCRdb lists. This chain connects TRBV21-1 to TRBJ1-4; the D call in the table, TRBD1, was not verified against the DNA. TRBV21-1 is recorded as a pseudogene. The CDR3 is 17 residues long, ends included. The CDR3 is CASSTYPCGTGGEKLFF.

The rearrangement joins TRBV5-1 to TRBJ2-7, with D possibly matching TRBD1 (5 bases). Trimming took off 10 bases at V and 3 bases at J, with 17 bases between the two ends. The V gene's germline CDR1 is SGHRS and CDR2 YFSETQ. The CDR3 sequence is 13 residues long. The CDR3 coding sequence is TGCGCCGGCCACTGGACATTTTACTACGAGCAGTACTTC. This encodes CAGHWTFYYEQYF.

This chain joins TRBV7-2 and TRBJ1-4; a possible D gene is TRBD1 (5 bases). V was cut by 4 bases and J by 6 bases, with 15 bases left in between. Germline V CDR1 and CDR2: SGHTA, FQGNSA. The CDR3 extends over 15 amino acids. CDR3: CASSSSGTPDEKLFF. CDR3 DNA sequence: TGTGCCAGCAGCTCCTCCGGGACTCCGGATGAAAAACTGTTTTTT. The full variable domain, completed using reference TRBV7-2 and TRBJ1-4, is GAGVSQSPSNKVTEKGKDVELRCDPISGHTALYWYRQSLGQGLEFLIYFQGNSAPDKSGLPSDRFSAERTGGSVSTLTIQRTQQEDSAVYLCASSSSGTPDEKLFFGSGTQLSVL.

This chain uses TRBV6-5 with TRBJ1-6; D remains ambiguous. Germline lookup yields CDR1 MNHEY and CDR2 SVGAGI. The CDR3 is 13 residues long. V lost 5 bases and J 10 bases, leaving 12 bases between the germline ends. For the CDR3, the DNA is TGTGCCAGCAGTCAATTTTCCGGGTCACCCCTCCACTTT. Translation gives CASSQFSGSPLHF.

The genes are TRBV4-2 and TRBJ2-2; 7 nucleotides match TRBD1. CDR1 and CDR2 (germline): LGHNA, YNFKEQ. This CDR3 is 17 amino acids long. The trim removed 0 bases at V and 0 bases at J, leaving 4 bases unmatched. The CDR3, as DNA: TGTGCCAGCAGCCAAGAAGGGGGCAGGGCGAACACCGGGGAGCTGTTTTTT. Protein: CASSQEGGRANTGELFF.

The V call is TRBV4-3, the J call TRBJ1-2; perhaps TRBD1 as D (5 bases). The CDR3 has 15 residues. V shed 0 bases and J shed 10 bases, with 18 bases lying between them. Germline lookup yields CDR1 LGHNA and CDR2 YSLEER. The CDR3 DNA sequence: TGCGCCAGCAGCCAAGATAGGGGAGGCATGATGTCCTACACCTTC. Residues: CASSQDRGGMMSYTF.

This clone was picked up one time. The rearrangement links TRBV6-5 to TRBJ1-2, with 9 bases fitting TRBD1. This CDR3 has 14 residues. Germline V gene lookup returns CDR1 MNHEY and CDR2 SVGAGI. With 1 base clipped from V and 5 bases from J, the junction kept 2 bases outside the gene matches. The CDR3: CASSYLGQGYGYTF. CDR3 DNA sequence: TGTGCCAGCAGTTACTTGGGACAGGGATATGGCTACACCTTC.

The chain joins TRBV7-3 to TRBJ2-3; 12 bases agree with TRBD2. CDR1 and CDR2 from the germline V gene are SGHTA and FQGTGA. This CDR3 region has 17 residues. V was clipped by 4 bases and J by 2 bases; unmatched bases: 7. CDR3 in DNA: TGTGCCAGCAGCTCCAGACTAGCGGGGGCCCCCACAGATACGCAGTATTTT. Translating gives CASSSRLAGAPTDTQYF.

This clone was seen just once. The chain joins TRBV5-8 to TRBJ1-5, with 10 positions matching TRBD1. Germline V gene lookup returns CDR1 SGHTS and CDR2 YDEGEE. V gave up 1 base and J gave up 3 bases; unmatched junction bases: 7. CDR3 length: 17 residues. CDR3 nucleotide sequence: TGTGCCAGCAGCTTGAGGGACAGGGGAAAGTCCAATCAGCCCCAGCATTTT. Translation gives CASSLRDRGKSNQPQHF. The variable domain in full, with the rest retrieved from reference TRBV5-8 and TRBJ1-5, is EAGVTQSPTHLIKTRGQQATLRCSPISGHTSVYWYQQALGLGLQFLLWYDEGEERNRGNFPPRFSGRQFPNYSSELNVNALELEDSALYLCASSLRDRGKSNQPQHFGDGTRLSIL.

This chain connects TRBV28 to TRBJ2-7, with 9 bases aligning to TRBD1. The length of the CDR3 is 13 residues. Looked up from germline, CDR1 is MDHEN and CDR2 is SYDVKM. Unmatched junction bases numbered 4, after V lost 4 bases and J lost 6 bases. The CDR3 is CASSSGQGSEQYF. The CDR3 DNA reads TGTGCCAGCAGTTCGGGACAGGGAAGCGAGCAGTACTTC. The whole variable domain, filled in from reference TRBV28 and TRBJ2-7, reads DVKVTQSSRYLVKRTGEKVFLECVQDMDHENMFWYRQDPGLGLRLIYFSYDVKMKEKGDIPEGYSVSREKKERFSLILESASTNQTSMYLCASSSGQGSEQYFGPGTRLTVT.

The rearrangement joins TRBV28 to TRBJ2-7; no reliable D call. Germline V gene data show CDR1 as MDHEN and CDR2 as SYDVKM. The ends were cut back, 7 bases at V and 2 bases at J, with 9 bases in the middle. This CDR3 contains 12 residues. CDR3 residues: CASIPTTYEQYF. In DNA, the CDR3 is TGTGCCAGCATCCCCACTACCTACGAGCAGTACTTC.

V usage is TRBV7-8 and J usage is TRBJ2-7; D gene unclear. Trimming removed 5 bases from V and 2 bases from J, with 10 bases in between. Germline CDR1 SGHVS, CDR2 FQNEAQ. This CDR3 comprises 13 residues. CDR3 sequence (DNA): TGTGCCAGCAGCCCTCCCGAGGCCTACGAGCAGTACTTC. It translates to CASSPPEAYEQYF.

This clone was counted once. The chain recombines TRBV6-2 or TRBV6-3 with TRBJ1-2, with TRBD1 identical over 8 bases. With 2 bases clipped from V and 4 bases from J, the junction kept 15 bases outside the gene matches. The CDR3 contains 18 residues. Germline CDR1 MNHEY, CDR2 SVGEGT. CDR3 bases: TGTGCCAGCAGTTACCCCGGGACAGGCCAGAGCCTCTCCTATGGCTACACCTTC. Protein sequence: CASSYPGTGQSLSYGYTF.

The V and J genes are TRBV5-4 and TRBJ1-2; TRBD1 is a possible D gene (6 bases). The CDR3 runs 15 residues. CDR1 SGHNT and CDR2 YYREEE come from the germline V gene (reference sequence). V lost 4 bases and J lost 2, with 15 bases in between. In DNA form, the CDR3 reads TGTGCCAGCAGCGTGGCTCAGGGGATCAACTATGGCTACACCTTC. Translation: CASSVAQGINYGYTF.

This chain joins TRBV15 and TRBJ1-5; tentative D call: TRBD1 (6 bases). The ends were cut back, 4 bases at V and 3 bases at J, with 13 bases in the middle. Germline CDR1 reads LNHNV; CDR2 reads YYDKDF (reference sequence). The CDR3 has 15 residues. The CDR3 reads CATSIRSGDNQPQHF. The CDR3 DNA is TGTGCCACCAGCATTCGGTCAGGGGACAATCAGCCCCAGCATTTT.

The V gene is TRBV6-5, the J gene TRBJ2-7, with 8 bases fitting TRBD1. Germline lookup yields CDR1 MNHEY and CDR2 SVGAGI. The CDR3 totals 14 residues. The trim removed 5 bases at V and 4 bases at J, leaving 7 bases unmatched. CDR3 sequence: CASSTGQGRYEQYF. CDR3 nucleotide sequence: TGTGCCAGCAGTACAGGACAGGGCCGGTACGAGCAGTACTTC.

The rearrangement joins TRBV4-2 to TRBJ2-5, with 12 bases lining up with TRBD1. With 3 bases clipped from V and 5 bases from J, the junction kept 4 bases outside the gene matches. The CDR3 runs 15 residues. Germline lookup yields CDR1 LGHNA and CDR2 YNFKEQ. The CDR3 reads CASSQGTGGAETQYF. DNA for the CDR3: TGTGCCAGCAGCCAGGGGACAGGGGGCGCGGAGACCCAGTACTTC.

CDR3 coding DNA: TGCAGTGCTAGTGGCTTGCGGTCTCAAGAGACCCAGTACTTC. Protein: CSASGLRSQETQYF. The chain joins TRBV20-1 to TRBJ2-5; D is unclear. V was shortened by 3 bases and J by 2 bases, with 13 bases between the two germline ends. This CDR3 contains 14 residues. Germline CDR1 DFQATT, CDR2 SNEGSKA (reference sequence).